The 29 T cell receptor beta chains presented below share a single source sample, sequenced in a study of radiotherapy plus CTLA-4 blockade in lung cancer. Only in-frame clones appear in the TCRdb table, and some are missing; sequencing was by immunoSEQ multiplex PCR. The data contain roughly 100,000 clones, 85% to 90% of them seen just once; the ten biggest clones take up 2% to 2.5%. Material: peripheral blood, obtained from a patient treated with radiotherapy plus ipilimumab. The receptor source for this set is a human donor with non-small cell lung cancer that progressed on radiotherapy plus ipilimumab. Some clones in this sample may be carry-over from other donors' samples.

V usage is TRBV27 and J usage is TRBJ1-1; 7 bases match TRBD1. This CDR3 has 16 residues. V was clipped by 7 bases and J by 4 bases; unmatched bases: 15. In germline, CDR1 is MNHEY, CDR2 SMNVEV (reference sequence). The DNA of the CDR3 is TGTGCCAGCATTGACAGGGCTACGAGTGTAGGCACTGAAGCTTTCTTT. Protein: CASIDRATSVGTEAFF.

The chain employs TRBV5-1 and TRBJ2-5; 14 bases align to TRBD2. The germline CDR1 and CDR2 sequences are SGHRS and YFSETQ. Losses at the gene ends were 0 bases for V and 8 bases for J; bases not matched to a gene: 12. The CDR3 loop spans 18 amino acids. The DNA for the CDR3 is TGCGCCAGCAGCTTGGAAGGGACTAGCGGGGGTGCCTGGGTTACCCAGTACTTC. This gives the protein CASSLEGTSGGAWVTQYF.

The genes are TRBV5-1 and TRBJ1-6, with unresolved D. In germline, CDR1 is SGHRS, CDR2 YFSETQ. V lost 0 bases and J lost 0, with 10 bases in between. The length of the CDR3 is 17 residues. DNA for the CDR3: TGCGCCAGCAGCTTGGGCCCGGAGAGCTCCTATAATTCACCCCTCCACTTT. Its translation: CASSLGPESSYNSPLHF.

The chain is built from TRBV27 and TRBJ1-3; tentatively, D is TRBD1 (5 bases). Trimming stripped 6 bases from V and 0 bases from J, with 12 bases between. Germline V gene data show CDR1 as MNHEY and CDR2 as SMNVEV (reference sequence). This CDR3 spans 15 amino acids. This chain's CDR3 is CASSLRGISGNTIYF. CDR3 coding DNA: TGTGCCAGCAGCCTCCGGGGGATCTCTGGAAACACCATATATTTT.

This chain connects TRBV4-3 to TRBJ2-7; no definite D call. The CDR3 sequence is 14 residues long. V lost 1 base and J 1 base, leaving 8 bases between the germline ends. Looked up from germline, CDR1 is LGHNA and CDR2 is YSLEER. The DNA of the CDR3 is TGCGCCAGCAGCCAAGGCGCCCGATCCTACGAGCAGTACTTC. Protein product: CASSQGARSYEQYF.

The chain joins TRBV5-1 to TRBJ2-2; 11 bases agree with TRBD1. The germline V gene has CDR1 SGHRS and CDR2 YFSETQ. The CDR3 loop spans 16 amino acids. V shed 4 bases and J 6 bases; nucleotides not matched to a gene: 8. DNA for the CDR3: TGCGCCAGCAGCCTAATCCCGGGACAGGGGGCCGGGGAGCTGTTTTTT. Translation: CASSLIPGQGAGELFF.

V and J are TRBV7-3 and TRBJ1-1; D is uncertain. Trimming pared 9 bases from V and 2 bases from J, leaving 13 bases between. The CDR3 runs to 13 residues. Germline values: CDR1 SGHTA, CDR2 FQGTGA. The CDR3 DNA reads as TGTGCCAGTAGGGAGACGGCAAACACTGAAGCTTTCTTT. It translates to CASRETANTEAFF.

The V and J genes are TRBV30 and TRBJ2-7, with D tentatively TRBD1 (6 bases). Trimming stripped 2 bases from V and 7 bases from J, with 12 bases between. The CDR3 contains 12 residues. The germline V gene encodes CDR1 GTSNPN and CDR2 SVGIG (reference sequence). In DNA form, the CDR3 reads TGTGCCTGGAGTACAGGGTGGTGGGAGCAGTACTTC. Protein product: CAWSTGWWEQYF.

The chain is built from TRBV27 and TRBJ2-2; D unresolved. Trimming shortened V by 6 bases and J by 1 base, and 18 bases separated the two germline ends. Germline CDR1 is MNHEY and CDR2 is SMNVEV (reference sequence). The CDR3 sequence is 17 residues long. CDR3 amino acids: CASSLFVGALNTGELFF. The CDR3 nucleotides are TGTGCCAGCAGCCTCTTCGTAGGAGCCTTGAACACCGGGGAGCTGTTTTTT.

Note on this clone: One end of the junction does not line up with germline, which may come from a read error. V gene TRBV20-1 combines with J gene TRBJ1-6; weak D call: TRBD1 (5 bases). CDR3 length: 11 amino acids. Germline V gene lookup returns CDR1 DFQATT and CDR2 SNEGSKA (reference sequence). The CDR3 sequence is CSAGPWDPPTF. CDR3 nucleotides: TGCAGTGCGGGACCCTGGGACCCCCCCACTTTT.

The J gene is TRBJ2-5, the V gene TRBV5-1, with D possibly being TRBD2 (6 bases). CDR3 length: 14 amino acids. V was trimmed by 4 bases and J by 5 bases, leaving 15 bases between them. The V gene's germline CDR1 is SGHRS and CDR2 YFSETQ. CDR3 in amino acids: CASSPGEEGETQYF. CDR3 in DNA: TGCGCCAGCAGCCCGGGAGAGGAGGGGGAGACCCAGTACTTC.

This chain connects TRBV5-1 to TRBJ2-3; the D is unclear. Per the germline V gene, CDR1 is SGHRS and CDR2 is YFSETQ. The V end was cut by 4 bases, the J end by 3 bases, with 12 bases between. This CDR3 is built from 14 residues. CDR3 sequence (DNA): TGCGCCAGCAGCGGCCAGTTTACAACAGATACGCAGTATTTT. Protein product: CASSGQFTTDTQYF.

This rearrangement joins TRBV5-1 to TRBJ2-3; D is perhaps TRBD2 (6 bases). The germline CDR1 and CDR2 sequences are SGHRS and YFSETQ. The V end lost 0 bases, the J end lost 0 bases, and 11 bases lay between the germline ends. This CDR3 is 16 amino acids long. As DNA, the CDR3 is TGCGCCAGCAGCTTGGTTGGGAGGACTAGCACAGATACGCAGTATTTT. Its translation is CASSLVGRTSTDTQYF. The full variable domain, with the rest looked up from reference TRBV5-1 and TRBJ2-3, is KAGVTQTPRYLIKTRGQQVTLSCSPISGHRSVSWYQQTPGQGLQFLFEYFSETQRNKGNFPGRFSGRQFSNSRSEMNVSTLELGDSALYLCASSLVGRTSTDTQYFGPGTRLTVL.

This rearrangement joins TRBV29-1 to TRBJ1-2, with D hard to call. Trimming removed 7 bases from V and 1 base from J, with 16 bases in between. Germline CDR1 and CDR2: SQVTM and ANQGSEA. CDR3 size: 14 residues. Here the CDR3 reads CSAGRVTGNYGYTF. The DNA for the CDR3 is TGCAGCGCCGGGCGCGTCACCGGTAACTATGGCTACACCTTC.

The chain is built from TRBV7-2 and TRBJ2-7, with D perhaps matching TRBD1 (5 bases). CDR1 is SGHTA and CDR2 is FQGNSA in the germline V gene. This CDR3 comprises 14 residues. With 6 bases removed from V and 0 bases from J, the gap between germline ends came to 12 bases. CDR3 in DNA: TGTGCCAGCAGTAAGCTGACAGCCTCCTACGAGCAGTACTTC. Residues: CASSKLTASYEQYF.

This clone occurred a few times. The gene calls are TRBV13 and TRBJ1-6; D unresolved. The CDR3 is 12 residues long. Germline CDR1 and CDR2: PRHDT and FYEKMQ (reference sequence). The germline V and J ends were trimmed by 5 bases and 4 bases, with 3 bases remaining between them. The CDR3 DNA follows: TGTGCCAGCAGCCCATATAATTCACCCCTCCACTTT. Translating it yields CASSPYNSPLHF. The complete variable domain, with remaining parts taken from reference TRBV13 and TRBJ1-6, reads AAGVIQSPRHLIKEKRETATLKCYPIPRHDTVYWYQQGPGQDPQFLISFYEKMQSDKGSIPDRFSAQQFSDYHSELNMSSLELGDSALYFCASSPYNSPLHFGNGTRLTVT.

This sequence joins TRBV19 and TRBJ1-2; D ambiguous. The ends were cut back, 3 bases at V and 4 bases at J, with 12 bases in the middle. CDR1 LNHDA and CDR2 SQIVND come from the germline V gene (reference sequence). The length of the CDR3 is 14 residues. The CDR3 DNA sequence: TGTGCCAGTAGTATTTCTGTGGTGGGCTATGGCTACACCTTC. It codes for CASSISVVGYGYTF.

V and J are TRBV27 and TRBJ2-5; TRBD1 agrees at 7 bases. CDR1 is MNHEY, CDR2 SMNVEV, per germline (reference sequence). Losses at the gene ends were 6 bases for V and 2 bases for J; bases not matched to a gene: 12. The CDR3 length is 16 residues. The CDR3 loop reads CASRPRTGGVQETQYF. The CDR3 DNA reads as TGTGCCAGCAGACCCCGGACAGGTGGGGTTCAAGAGACCCAGTACTTC.

The chain joins TRBV4-3 to TRBJ2-5; D ambiguous. The CDR3 is 16 amino acids. V lost 5 bases and J lost 0, with 16 bases in between. The germline V gene encodes CDR1 LGHNA and CDR2 YSLEER. DNA for the CDR3: TGCGCCAGCAGCTACCAAGCCTCACAGAACCAAGAGACCCAGTACTTC. Amino acid sequence: CASSYQASQNQETQYF.

The chain joins TRBV9 to TRBJ2-2; TRBD2 is a possible D gene (5 bases). The CDR3 has 15 residues. CDR1 SGDLS and CDR2 YYNGEE come from the germline V gene. V was cut by 2 bases and J by 2 bases, with 10 bases left in between. The CDR3 DNA is TGTGCCAGCAGCGTGAGCGGAGACAACACCGGGGAGCTGTTTTTT. This gives the protein CASSVSGDNTGELFF. The full variable domain, its missing parts supplied by reference TRBV9 and TRBJ2-2, is DSGVTQTPKHLITATGQRVTLRCSPRSGDLSVYWYQQSLDQGLQFLIQYYNGEERAKGNILERFSAQQFPDLHSELNLSSLELGDSALYFCASSVSGDNTGELFFGEGSRLTVL.

The chain is built from TRBV28 and TRBJ2-7, with 7 bases that match TRBD1. The germline CDR1 and CDR2 sequences are MDHEN and SYDVKM. Trimming cost V 5 bases and J 3 bases; bases outside gene matches: 4. The CDR3 is made up of 13 amino acids. CDR3 sequence (DNA): TGTGCCAGCAGTCGCCCAGGGGGCTACGAGCAGTACTTC. Translated: CASSRPGGYEQYF.

The V call is TRBV4-3, the J call TRBJ1-1; D is perhaps TRBD1 (6 bases). The CDR3 runs 17 residues. The germline V and J ends were trimmed by 2 bases and 6 bases, with 22 bases remaining between them. CDR1 and CDR2 (germline): LGHNA, YSLEER. The CDR3 region has the DNA TGCGCCAGCAGCCAAAGATTGGGGGGCGTAAGTGGCGCTGAAGCTTTCTTT. Its protein is CASSQRLGGVSGAEAFF.

The J gene is TRBJ2-5, the V gene TRBV4-3; 7 nucleotides match TRBD2. The CDR3 is 16 residues long. CDR1 is LGHNA, CDR2 YSLEER, per germline. With V trimmed by 3 bases and J by 5 bases, 12 bases remained unmatched. The CDR3 loop reads CASSHTGLSRAETQYF. The DNA for the CDR3 is TGCGCCAGCAGCCACACGGGACTATCACGAGCGGAGACCCAGTACTTC.

The chain joins TRBV5-1 to TRBJ1-1; 9 positions match TRBD1. Trimming took 4 bases from V and 1 from J; bases not matched to a gene: 5. The CDR3 is 15 amino acids. In germline, CDR1 is SGHRS, CDR2 YFSETQ. CDR3 protein: CASSNRGQGNTEAFF. The DNA for the CDR3 is TGCGCCAGCAGCAACAGGGGGCAGGGGAACACTGAAGCTTTCTTT. The complete variable domain, with remaining parts taken from reference TRBV5-1 and TRBJ1-1, reads KAGVTQTPRYLIKTRGQQVTLSCSPISGHRSVSWYQQTPGQGLQFLFEYFSETQRNKGNFPGRFSGRQFSNSRSEMNVSTLELGDSALYLCASSNRGQGNTEAFFGQGTRLTVV.

The V and J genes are TRBV9 and TRBJ2-3; D is unresolved. This CDR3 contains 14 residues. Germline assignment: CDR1 SGDLS and CDR2 YYNGEE. V was trimmed by 0 bases and J by 3 bases, leaving 8 bases between them. The CDR3 protein is CASSVAIGTDTQYF. The CDR3 DNA sequence: TGTGCCAGCAGCGTAGCGATAGGGACAGATACGCAGTATTTT.

This clone was counted only a few times. J is TRBJ2-3 and V is TRBV29-1, with TRBD2 identical over 10 bases. The V gene's germline CDR1 is SQVTM and CDR2 ANQGSEA. Germline trimming cut 6 bases from V and 3 bases from J; bases unmatched to any gene: 3. There are 13 residues in the CDR3. CDR3 loop: CSVALAGTDTQYF. The CDR3 DNA is TGCAGCGTGGCACTAGCGGGGACAGATACGCAGTATTTT.

The chain is built from TRBV6-1 and TRBJ1-6; no firm D call. CDR1 MNHNS and CDR2 SASEGT come from the germline V gene. The CDR3 is made up of 15 amino acids. The ends were cut back, 7 bases at V and 3 bases at J, with 13 bases in the middle. This CDR3 reads CASNRVGSYNSPLHF. The CDR3 bases are TGTGCCAGCAATCGGGTCGGAAGCTATAATTCACCCCTCCACTTT.

This chain joins TRBV5-1 and TRBJ1-4; 7 bases fit TRBD1. The V and J ends lost 2 bases and 7 bases, in that order; junction bases with no gene match: 8. The V gene's germline CDR1 is SGHRS and CDR2 YFSETQ. The CDR3 has 15 amino acids. CDR3 protein: CASSFTGETGEKLFF. CDR3 coding DNA: TGCGCCAGCAGCTTCACAGGGGAGACGGGTGAAAAACTGTTTTTT.

This clone has only a few counts. The rearrangement joins TRBV6-5 to TRBJ2-5; 7 nucleotides align to TRBD1. This CDR3 is built from 14 residues. From germline, CDR1 is MNHEY and CDR2 SVGAGI. V shed 6 bases and J 5 bases; nucleotides not matched to a gene: 9. CDR3 in amino acids: CASSRQGWGETQYF. The CDR3 DNA reads TGTGCCAGCAGCCGACAGGGCTGGGGGGAGACCCAGTACTTC.